Listed here are 15 T cell receptor beta chains from one sample, sequenced in a study of CD8+ T cells in alopecia areata. RNA was extracted and reverse transcribed into cDNA as the sequencing template. The data were produced by immunoSEQ multiplex PCR, yet TCRdb's version contains in-frame clones alone and is incomplete. Of 90,000 to 130,000 clones in the sample, 45% to 60% are singletons; the top ten hold roughly a quarter. Sequences were obtained from NKG2D-low CD8+ T cells sorted from blood. All receptors come from a human donor with alopecia areata.

This clone was detected only a few times. The J gene is TRBJ1-2, the V gene TRBV7-9; the match to TRBD1 covers 9 bases. This CDR3 has 14 residues. Unmatched junction bases numbered 6, after V lost 5 bases and J lost 5 bases. From germline, CDR1 is SEHNR and CDR2 FQNEAQ (reference sequence). CDR3 in DNA: TGTGCCAGCAGCATCCCCGGGACAGGGTATGGCTACACCTTC. This codes for CASSIPGTGYGYTF.

This rearrangement joins TRBV4-1 to TRBJ2-3; no clear D gene. The V gene lost 2 bases and the J gene lost 3 bases, with 3 bases spanning the gap. Germline V CDR1 and CDR2: MGHRA, YSYEKL. The CDR3 loop spans 12 amino acids. The CDR3 nucleotides are TGCGCCAGCAGCCAAAGAACAGATACGCAGTATTTT. Protein: CASSQRTDTQYF.

The chain uses TRBV9 and TRBJ2-2; D is perhaps TRBD1 (6 bases). CDR1 SGDLS and CDR2 YYNGEE come from the germline V gene. The V gene lost 5 bases and the J gene lost 7 bases, with 9 bases spanning the gap. There are 12 residues in the CDR3. CDR3 protein: CASRGGYGELFF. The CDR3 region has the DNA TGTGCCAGCAGAGGGGGTTACGGGGAGCTGTTTTTT. The variable domain in full, with the rest retrieved from reference TRBV9 and TRBJ2-2, is DSGVTQTPKHLITATGQRVTLRCSPRSGDLSVYWYQQSLDQGLQFLIQYYNGEERAKGNILERFSAQQFPDLHSELNLSSLELGDSALYFCASRGGYGELFFGEGSRLTVL.

In regard to this clone: At the DNA level, this CDR3 is encoded by other sequences in the same sample as well. The chain combines TRBV9 with TRBJ2-1; 8 bases line up with TRBD2. V lost 1 base and J lost 0; bases outside the gene matches: 0. The germline V gene has CDR1 SGDLS and CDR2 YYNGEE. The CDR3 sequence is 15 residues long. The CDR3 DNA follows: TGTGCCAGCAGCGTAAGCGGGAGCTCCTACAATGAGCAGTTCTTC. Translated: CASSVSGSSYNEQFF.

The rearrangement joins TRBV7-9 to TRBJ2-5; 7 nucleotides match TRBD1. Germline V gene sequence: CDR1 SEHNR, CDR2 FQNEAQ (reference sequence). V shed 5 bases and J 2 bases; nucleotides not matched to a gene: 5. CDR3 length: 14 residues. As DNA, the CDR3 is TGTGCCAGCAGCACCCGGGACAGACAAGAGACCCAGTACTTC. Encoded protein: CASSTRDRQETQYF.

This clone was picked up a small number of times. This sequence joins TRBV13 and TRBJ1-3, with D maybe TRBD1 (5 bases). The CDR3 contains 13 residues. Germline V gene sequence: CDR1 PRHDT, CDR2 FYEKMQ (reference sequence). V was trimmed by 6 bases and J by 4 bases, leaving 10 bases between them. As DNA, the CDR3 is TGTGCCAGCAGGGGGACGGAGGGAAACACCATATATTTT. This sequence encodes CASRGTEGNTIYF.

Details on this clone: Relative to the germline gene, one junction end is altered; a read error may explain this. The rearrangement uses TRBV7-9 and TRBJ2-1, with 12 bases lining up with TRBD2. Germline CDR1 is SEHNR and CDR2 is FQNEAQ (reference sequence). This CDR3 region has 15 residues. The DNA of the CDR3 is TGTGCCAGCAGCTTCGGACTAGCGGGAACCGATGAACAGTTCTTC. As protein: CASSFGLAGTDEQFF.

This rearrangement joins TRBV27 to TRBJ2-6; D remains unclear. The CDR3 is 15 amino acids. Germline values: CDR1 MNHEY, CDR2 SMNVEV (reference sequence). V lost 3 bases, J lost 3 bases, and 9 bases lay in between. The CDR3 sequence: CASSFGQFGANVLTF. CDR3 nucleotides: TGTGCCAGCAGTTTCGGCCAGTTTGGGGCCAACGTCCTGACTTTC. Drawing the rest from reference TRBV27 and TRBJ2-6, the complete variable domain is EAQVTQNPRYLITVTGKKLTVTCSQNMNHEYMSWYRQDPGLGLRQIYYSMNVEVTDKGDVPEGYKVSRKEKRNFPLILESPSPNQTSLYFCASSFGQFGANVLTFGAGSRLTVL.

The chain recombines TRBV27 with TRBJ2-3; D is uncertain. The V end was cut by 6 bases, the J end by 1 base, with 17 bases between. Germline-derived CDR1 and CDR2 are MNHEY and SMNVEV (reference sequence). The CDR3 covers 16 residues. The CDR3 coding sequence is TGTGCCAGCAGCCTAACCGCCCGGACGGGCACAGATACGCAGTATTTT. Protein sequence: CASSLTARTGTDTQYF.

The rearrangement uses TRBV11-2 and TRBJ2-7; D uncertain. The V end lost 4 bases, the J end lost 4 bases, and 8 bases lay between the germline ends. Germline V gene data show CDR1 as SGHAT and CDR2 as FQNNGV. The CDR3 has 12 residues. This CDR3 reads CASSSVAYEQYF. The CDR3 bases are TGTGCCAGCAGCTCGGTAGCTTACGAGCAGTACTTC.

The chain carries TRBV5-1 and TRBJ2-1; weak D call: TRBD2 (5 bases). Trimming left V 0 bases short and J 0 bases short, with 16 bases between. The CDR3 consists of 18 residues. Germline loops: CDR1 SGHRS, CDR2 YFSETQ. CDR3 sequence reads: CASSLAGWATSSYNEQFF. The CDR3, as DNA: TGCGCCAGCAGCTTGGCCGGGTGGGCCACTAGCTCCTACAATGAGCAGTTCTTC. Full variable domain (outside the CDR3, taken from reference TRBV5-1 and TRBJ2-1): KAGVTQTPRYLIKTRGQQVTLSCSPISGHRSVSWYQQTPGQGLQFLFEYFSETQRNKGNFPGRFSGRQFSNSRSEMNVSTLELGDSALYLCASSLAGWATSSYNEQFFGPGTRLTVL.

This chain links TRBV5-1 with TRBJ2-1; the D is unclear. CDR1 is SGHRS and CDR2 is YFSETQ in the germline V gene. The CDR3 covers 11 residues. V dropped 4 bases and J dropped 5 bases, with 4 bases sitting between them. This CDR3 is CASSRDNEQFF. CDR3 bases: TGCGCCAGCAGCAGGGACAATGAGCAGTTCTTC.

This clone appeared a single time. The chain joins TRBV5-1 to TRBJ2-3; the match to TRBD2 covers 11 bases. The V gene's germline CDR1 is SGHRS and CDR2 YFSETQ. This CDR3 is built from 15 residues. V shed 1 base, J shed 4 bases, and the junction held 2 bases outside the gene matches. The CDR3 is CASSLLAGGPDTQYF. As DNA, the CDR3 is TGCGCCAGCAGCTTGTTAGCGGGAGGGCCAGATACGCAGTATTTT. The full variable domain, in which reference TRBV5-1 and TRBJ2-3 provide the parts outside the CDR3, is KAGVTQTPRYLIKTRGQQVTLSCSPISGHRSVSWYQQTPGQGLQFLFEYFSETQRNKGNFPGRFSGRQFSNSRSEMNVSTLELGDSALYLCASSLLAGGPDTQYFGPGTRLTVL.

This clone has only a few counts. This chain connects TRBV5-1 to TRBJ2-1; possibly TRBD2 for D (5 bases). With 6 bases removed from V and 9 bases from J, the gap between germline ends came to 16 bases. The CDR3 totals 13 residues. CDR1 SGHRS and CDR2 YFSETQ come from the germline V gene. The DNA of the CDR3 is TGCGCCAGCACCTCCCCGGGGTTGGGTGAGCAGTTCTTC. This encodes CASTSPGLGEQFF.

The gene calls are TRBV4-1 and TRBJ1-4, with D unclear. Germline CDR1 is MGHRA and CDR2 is YSYEKL. The V gene lost 4 bases and the J gene lost 8 bases, with 23 bases spanning the gap. This CDR3 is 17 amino acids long. CDR3 nucleotide sequence: TGCGCCAGCAGCCGTAGGGATAAAGACACCTCGGGAGAAAAACTGTTTTTT. Its translation: CASSRRDKDTSGEKLFF.